This T cell receptor beta chain came from a study of T cell responses to AZD1222 COVID-19 vaccine (dated by TCRdb to the early 2020s). Study-level background: TCR sequencing covered more than 230 trial participants: 200 to 210 given two doses of AZD1222 and around 26 given two doses of MenACWY control vaccine. Trial participants were enrolled into age subgroups of 18-55, 56-69 and 70-plus years, which contained approximately 150, 28 and 58 TCR-sequenced participants, respectively. Summary of the overall study and its limitations: Epitopes outside the regions mutated in the B.1.351 and B.1.1.7 variants were reportedly recognized by nearly half of the unique spike-specific TCRs. After two AZD1222 doses, both the breadth and the depth of spike-specific TCRs were significantly higher than at day 0 and than in MenACWY recipients. Conclusions about previously exposed vaccinees were limited because only a handful of AZD1222 recipients were SARS-CoV-2 seropositive at baseline. Participants were mostly white British and included more females than males, and it was suggested by the authors that clonal diversity may have been underestimated. The vaccine-associated CD4 TCRs covered the entire spike protein, and the dominant responses fell in regions 160-218 and 743-854. Because no day 14 peak-response samples were available, the repertoires could be characterized only after the peak T cell response. In the small 56-69-year group, the increase in depth fell short of significance, most likely because of low power.

The CDR3 covers 13 residues, taking in both the cysteine and the phenylalanine. The DNA shown is the 39-base CDR3, in frame from base 1. Relative to germline, V is 6 bases shorter and J is 6 bases shorter, with 11 bases between their ends. About this clone itself: This clone's antigen is unknown. Base qualities are missing; no much larger clone stands one base away.

The time point label, read with the paper, signifies: about 28 days (+/-7) after the second vaccine dose. AZD1222 recipients with second doses at about 4 weeks or about 12 weeks were pooled, because spike-specific TCR depth and breadth did not differ between schedules. Vaccinee samples came from UK trials COV001 and COV002, including a single-blind randomized controlled phase 2/3 trial of AZD1222 (ChAdOx1 nCoV-19) in healthy adults. Trial participant PBMC samples were collected at day 0 and day 28 after the second dose for TCRbeta chain sequencing. The CDR3 regions of human TCRbeta chains were analyzed by immunosequencing. The paper's processing steps were these. Repertoire TCRs were matched against a reference library of SARS-CoV-2-specific TCRs generated with the MIRA antigen-specificity platform. Breadth meant the fraction of unique TCRs that were SARS-CoV-2-associated, whereas depth meant the fraction of total T cells that were SARS-CoV-2-associated. Each spike-specific TCR was assigned to its reactive spike region and to a CD4 or CD8 class using the MIRA data. Log10-transformed breadth and depth values were compared by one-way ANOVA with Sidak's multiple comparisons tests. TCRdb re-hosts the immuneACCESS table, in-frame sequences only. Its copies lack some clones; in the studies checked, an unresolved V gene accounts for under half of them, and the cause for the rest is not known. The DNA was the basis for D and trimming; V, J and clone size are from that table. This sample comprises 140,000 to 150,000 clones, approximately 90% of them detected only once. Of the sample, less than 2% is held by the ten largest clones.

This TCR was sampled from an adult who received the AZD1222 COVID-19 vaccine. The material was peripheral blood, obtained 28 days after the second AZD1222 dose. The chain is made from TRBV12-3 or TRBV12-4 and TRBJ1-4; TRBD1 is a weak D gene call, 5 bases matching. Read as DNA, the sequence is TGTGCCAGCAGAGGGGTGGGGTATGAAAAACTGTTTTTT. Its product reads: CASRGVGYEKLFF.